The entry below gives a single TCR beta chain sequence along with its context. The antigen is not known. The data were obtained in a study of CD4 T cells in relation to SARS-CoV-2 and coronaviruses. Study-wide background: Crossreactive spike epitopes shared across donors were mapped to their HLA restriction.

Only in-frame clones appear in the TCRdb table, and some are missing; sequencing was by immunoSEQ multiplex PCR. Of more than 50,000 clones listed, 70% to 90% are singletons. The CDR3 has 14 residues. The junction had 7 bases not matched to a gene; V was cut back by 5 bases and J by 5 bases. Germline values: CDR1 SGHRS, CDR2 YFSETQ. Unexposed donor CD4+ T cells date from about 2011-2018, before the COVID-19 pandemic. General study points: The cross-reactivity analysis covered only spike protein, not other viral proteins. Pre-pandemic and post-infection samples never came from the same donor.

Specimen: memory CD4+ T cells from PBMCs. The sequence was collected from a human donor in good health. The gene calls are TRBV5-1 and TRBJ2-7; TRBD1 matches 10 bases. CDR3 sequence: CASRTGQGFNEQYF. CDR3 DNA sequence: TGCGCCAGCAGGACGGGACAGGGGTTCAACGAGCAGTACTTC.